Presented here are 8 T cell receptor beta chains from one specimen sequenced in a study of blood T cells in healthy people across ages. With a J-beta primer mix and a sample-barcoded 5' primer, a second PCR ran about 7 to 12 cycles. TCRdb reprocessed the 5' RACE reads via MiXCR and lists one record per CDR3 protein. The table has hundreds of thousands of distinct CDR3 sequences, around a fifth seen once. Source material: blood. These receptors came from a man aged 65 to 79 in good health.

Here the CDR3 DNA reads TGTGCCAGCAGCTTTTTACCGGGAGGAGCAGATACGCAGTATTTT. This codes for CASSFLPGGADTQYF. This chain joins TRBV5-6 and TRBJ2-3; the match to TRBD2 covers 7 bases. Germline V gene lookup returns CDR1 SGHDT and CDR2 YYEEEE. The CDR3 contains 15 residues. Losses at the gene ends were 2 bases for V and 4 bases for J; bases not matched to a gene: 7.

V gene TRBV12-3 or TRBV12-4 combines with J gene TRBJ1-2; 9 bases are a match to TRBD1. J was trimmed by 7 bases and V by 6 bases; bases with no gene match: 6. The CDR3 totals 13 residues. In nucleotides, the CDR3 is TGTGCCAGCAGCCTTGACAGGGGGGTTGGCTACACCTTC. As protein: CASSLDRGVGYTF.

A few counts support this clonotype. The chain employs TRBV7-2 and TRBJ1-4; TRBD1 matches 7 bases. V lost 4 bases to trimming and J lost 0 bases; unmatched junction nucleotides: 2. Per germline, CDR1 SGHTA and CDR2 FQGNSA. The CDR3 is made up of 15 amino acids. CDR3 DNA sequence: TGTGCCAGCAGCTCCAGGGGGGCAACTAATGAAAAACTGTTTTTT. Translation: CASSSRGATNEKLFF.

This clonotype was counted between two and nine times. The chain couples TRBV20-1 to TRBJ2-1, with 10 bases aligning to TRBD2. The length of the CDR3 is 15 residues. Germline-derived CDR1 and CDR2 are DFQATT and SNEGSKA (reference sequence). V lost 3 bases, J lost 5 bases, and 7 bases stayed unmatched. Here the CDR3 reads CSARGGLARNNEQFF. The CDR3 DNA sequence: TGCAGTGCTAGGGGGGGACTAGCGCGTAACAATGAGCAGTTCTTC.

A single count supports this clonotype. The V call is TRBV5-1, the J call TRBJ2-1, with D hard to call. Looked up from germline, CDR1 is SGHRS and CDR2 is YFSETQ. The length of the CDR3 is 13 residues. Between the trimmed V and J ends, which lost 0 bases and 10 bases, there was a span of 11 bases. The CDR3 DNA reads TGCGCCAGCAGCTTGGAGACAATCCGGGAGCAGTTCTTC. Amino acid sequence: CASSLETIREQFF.

This clonotype was counted only a few times. The rearrangement uses TRBV30 and TRBJ2-3; D uncertain. The CDR3 sequence is 14 residues long. CDR1 is GTSNPN and CDR2 is SVGIG in the germline V gene (reference sequence). Trimming shortened V by 8 bases and J by 0 bases, and 15 bases separated the two germline ends. CDR3 region: CARKVAASTDTQYF. CDR3 coding DNA: TGTGCCCGGAAGGTTGCGGCAAGCACAGATACGCAGTATTTT.

This clonotype has just a few counts. In nucleotides, the CDR3 is TGCGCCAGCAGCTTTGAGGGGAATGGCTACGAGCAGTACTTC. Its protein product is CASSFEGNGYEQYF. The genes are TRBV5-1 and TRBJ2-7; either TRBD1 or TRBD2 may fit D (5 bases each). The CDR3 has 14 amino acids. Looked up from germline, CDR1 is SGHRS and CDR2 is YFSETQ. V was cut by 2 bases and J by 3 bases, with 12 bases left in between.

This clonotype was observed a single time. This may stem from a read error, because a much larger clone lies one nucleotide away. V and J are TRBV5-1 and TRBJ2-2, with D hard to call. Germline V CDR1 and CDR2: SGHRS, YFSETQ. This CDR3 has 15 residues. The CDR3: CASTLDNANIGELFF. CDR3 nucleotides: TGCGCCAGCACCCTAGACAACGCGAACATCGGGGAGCTGTTTTTT. Combining the CDR3 with reference TRBV5-1 and TRBJ2-2 gives the whole variable domain KAGVTQTPRYLIKTRGQQVTLSCSPISGHRSVSWYQQTPGQGLQFLFEYFSETQRNKGNFPGRFSGRQFSNSRSEMNVSTLELGDSALYLCASTLDNANIGELFFGEGSRLTVL.